This entry lists 32 T cell receptor beta chains sequenced from one sample in a study of T cells and copy number aberrations in small-cell lung cancer. The data were produced by immunoSEQ multiplex PCR, yet TCRdb's version contains in-frame clones alone and is incomplete. The sample includes around 580 clones, 85% to 95% of them seen just once. Material for sequencing was tumor tissue. These receptors all stem from a man aged 50 to 60 with small cell lung cancer.

The chain links TRBV30 to TRBJ1-5; D not certain. CDR3 size: 13 residues. Between the trimmed V and J ends, which lost 0 bases and 4 bases, there was a span of 7 bases. Germline CDR1 reads GTSNPN; CDR2 reads SVGIG (reference sequence). CDR3 sequence (DNA): TGTGCCTGGAGTGTCAAGGGAAATCAGCCCCAGCATTTT. It is translated as CAWSVKGNQPQHF.

V is TRBV30 and J is TRBJ1-5; maybe TRBD1 (6 bases). Germline loops: CDR1 GTSNPN, CDR2 SVGIG (reference sequence). The CDR3 is made up of 15 amino acids. The germline V and J ends were trimmed by 3 bases and 11 bases, with 23 bases remaining between them. CDR3 region: CAWSPGSGGTVAQHF. The CDR3 bases are TGTGCCTGGAGCCCCGGGTCCGGGGGCACAGTAGCCCAGCATTTT.

The chain couples TRBV7-2 to TRBJ2-6; D might be TRBD2 (6 bases). The CDR3 length is 18 residues. From germline, CDR1 is SGHTA and CDR2 FQGNSA. Trimming took off 5 bases at V and 0 bases at J, with 17 bases between the two ends. CDR3 coding DNA: TGTGCCAGCAGCCTACGCGGGACGGGAGCCTCTGGGGCCAACGTCCTGACTTTC. This codes for CASSLRGTGASGANVLTF.

This chain uses TRBV5-8 with TRBJ1-1; perhaps TRBD1 as D (6 bases). Per germline, CDR1 SGHTS and CDR2 YDEGEE. V was shortened by 7 bases and J by 3 bases, with 31 bases between the two germline ends. The CDR3 length is 19 residues. CDR3 coding DNA: TGTGCCAGCCTTGAGGTCTTTCAGGGACGGAGGGGGAGGGACACTGAAGCTTTCTTT. The encoded protein is CASLEVFQGRRGRDTEAFF.

The CDR3 DNA sequence: TGCAGCGTGGGGGAGGGGGCGGGTCAGCCCCAGCATTTT. Protein product: CSVGEGAGQPQHF. The chain carries TRBV29-1 and TRBJ1-5; 7 nucleotides align to TRBD1. The J segment lost 6 bases and the V segment lost 6 bases, leaving 8 bases of the junction unmatched. Germline V gene sequence: CDR1 SQVTM, CDR2 ANQGSEA. This CDR3 has 13 amino acids.

Regarding this clone: One end of the junction does not line up with germline, which may come from a read error. This chain links TRBV5-1 with TRBJ2-2; D is perhaps TRBD1 or TRBD2 (5 bases each). The germline gives CDR1 SGHRS, CDR2 YFSETQ. The CDR3 covers 14 residues. CDR3 amino acids: CASTTDTNTGELFF. In DNA, the CDR3 is TGCGCCAGCACCACGGACACGAACACCGGGGAGTTGTTTTTT.

The chain recombines TRBV6-5 with TRBJ1-2; D is possibly TRBD1 (5 bases). This CDR3 contains 13 residues. Germline CDR1 is MNHEY and CDR2 is SVGAGI. The V gene lost 7 bases and the J gene lost 2 bases, with 11 bases spanning the gap. CDR3 sequence reads: CASKEGTNYGYTF. The DNA of the CDR3 is TGTGCCAGCAAAGAGGGGACCAACTATGGCTACACCTTC.

The rearrangement joins TRBV5-4 to TRBJ1-2; D not certain. Germline loops: CDR1 SGHNT, CDR2 YYREEE (reference sequence). V was trimmed by 4 bases and J by 4 bases, leaving 17 bases between them. This CDR3 spans 15 amino acids. CDR3 DNA sequence: TGTGCCAGCAGCCCAAAGGAGAGGGCCGGCTATGGCTACACCTTC. It codes for CASSPKERAGYGYTF. The full variable domain, rest sourced from reference TRBV5-4 and TRBJ1-2, is ETGVTQSPTHLIKTRGQQVTLRCSSQSGHNTVSWYQQALGQGPQFIFQYYREEENGRGNFPPRFSGLQFPNYSSELNVNALELDDSALYLCASSPKERAGYGYTFGSGTRLTVV.

The chain links TRBV5-1 to TRBJ2-2; no clear D. The CDR3 length is 17 residues. V shed 5 bases and J shed 0 bases, with 17 bases lying between them. Germline-derived CDR1 and CDR2 are SGHRS and YFSETQ. As DNA, the CDR3 is TGCGCCAGCAGGGTATCAGGCGGCGGTTCGAACACCGGGGAGCTGTTTTTT. Translation: CASRVSGGGSNTGELFF.

The J gene is TRBJ2-3, the V gene TRBV30; D is unresolved. This CDR3 spans 12 amino acids. The germline V and J ends were trimmed by 1 base and 5 bases, with 7 bases remaining between them. Germline values: CDR1 GTSNPN, CDR2 SVGIG (reference sequence). The CDR3 spells CAWSDPGDTQYF. The CDR3, as DNA: TGTGCCTGGAGTGACCCGGGAGATACGCAGTATTTT. The full variable domain, completed using reference TRBV30 and TRBJ2-3, is SQTIHQWPATLVQPVGSPLSLECTVEGTSNPNLYWYRQAAGRGLQLLFYSVGIGQISSEVPQNLSASRPQDRQFILSSKKLLLSDSGFYLCAWSDPGDTQYFGPGTRLTVL.

The chain carries TRBV10-3 and TRBJ2-1; D not resolved. Germline CDR1 is ENHRY and CDR2 is SYGVKD. The CDR3 length is 13 residues. The germline V and J ends were trimmed by 0 bases and 10 bases, with 10 bases remaining between them. CDR3 amino acids: CAISESSRWEQFF. CDR3 nucleotide sequence: TGTGCCATCAGTGAGTCGAGTCGTTGGGAGCAGTTCTTC.

V gene TRBV6-1 combines with J gene TRBJ2-7; D possibly corresponds to TRBD1 (5 bases). V lost 3 bases and J lost 5, with 23 bases in between. This CDR3 is 17 amino acids long. The germline V gene has CDR1 MNHNS and CDR2 SASEGT. As DNA, the CDR3 is TGTGCCAGCAGTGACAGGTGGAGACAAAGGGGTAGCCACGAGCAGTACTTC. As protein: CASSDRWRQRGSHEQYF.

The V gene is TRBV2, the J gene TRBJ1-2; no clear D. Trimming cost V 3 bases and J 3 bases, with 11 bases left between them. Germline V gives CDR1 SNHLY, CDR2 FYNNEI. CDR3 size: 14 residues. The CDR3 DNA reads TGTGCCAGCAGTGAGTCGCCCGTCTACTATGGCTACACCTTC. Translation: CASSESPVYYGYTF.

The chain is built from TRBV29-1 and TRBJ2-1; 8 positions match TRBD1. J was trimmed by 6 bases and V by 0 bases; bases with no gene match: 7. The germline CDR1 and CDR2 sequences are SQVTM and ANQGSEA. The CDR3 covers 15 residues. The CDR3 bases are TGCAGCGTTGAAGATATGGACAGGGTTAGCAATGAGCAGTTCTTC. It is translated as CSVEDMDRVSNEQFF.

The chain carries TRBV5-1 and TRBJ2-5, with TRBD2 matching 7 bases. This CDR3 has 14 amino acids. CDR1 SGHRS and CDR2 YFSETQ come from the germline V gene. V was clipped by 0 bases and J by 4 bases; unmatched bases: 3. The CDR3 loop is CASSLDGGGETQYF. The CDR3 coding sequence is TGCGCCAGCAGCTTGGATGGGGGGGGAGAGACCCAGTACTTC.

The J gene is TRBJ2-1, the V gene TRBV4-2; D is ambiguous. CDR3 length: 14 residues. Trimming pared 1 base from V and 5 bases from J, leaving 9 bases between. Germline CDR1 and CDR2: LGHNA and YNFKEQ. The CDR3 DNA follows: TGTGCCAGCAGCCAAGTTGTCTTTAACAATGAGCAGTTCTTC. It is translated as CASSQVVFNNEQFF.

The chain employs TRBV19 and TRBJ1-6; 7 positions match TRBD1. In germline, CDR1 is LNHDA, CDR2 SQIVND (reference sequence). J was trimmed by 8 bases and V by 8 bases; bases with no gene match: 15. The CDR3 length is 16 residues. The CDR3 loop reads CASRPSAGTVYSPLHF. DNA for the CDR3: TGTGCCAGTCGCCCCTCCGCCGGGACAGTCTATTCACCCCTCCACTTT.

The V and J genes are TRBV6-5 and TRBJ1-1, with D perhaps matching TRBD1 (5 bases). V lost 0 bases, J lost 5 bases, and 7 bases lay in between. The V gene's germline CDR1 is MNHEY and CDR2 SVGAGI. CDR3 length: 13 amino acids. In DNA form, the CDR3 reads TGTGCCAGCAGTTACTCGGGGGGGACTGAAGCTTTCTTT. Its protein is CASSYSGGTEAFF.

The CDR3 loop reads CASSPGAGINYGYTF. The CDR3 coding sequence is TGTGCCAGCAGCCCCGGGGCAGGGATAAACTATGGCTACACCTTC. The chain employs TRBV11-2 and TRBJ1-2, with a possible D match to TRBD1 (5 bases). This CDR3 is 15 amino acids long. Trimming removed 5 bases from V and 2 bases from J, with 15 bases in between. Per germline, CDR1 SGHAT and CDR2 FQNNGV.

There are a few counts of this clone. This specimen includes other DNA sequences encoding the same CDR3. The chain uses TRBV5-1 and TRBJ2-1; 11 bases are shared with TRBD2. From germline, CDR1 is SGHRS and CDR2 YFSETQ. V lost 3 bases and J lost 4; bases outside the gene matches: 6. This CDR3 is 16 amino acids long. The CDR3 region has the DNA TGCGCCAGCAGCTCCTATAGCGGGAGGGATTACAATGAGCAGTTCTTC. Amino acids: CASSSYSGRDYNEQFF.

V gene TRBV6-5 combines with J gene TRBJ1-3; D call uncertain. The CDR3 totals 14 residues. CDR1 is MNHEY, CDR2 SVGAGI, per germline. Trimming left V 6 bases short and J 0 bases short, with 9 bases between. As DNA, the CDR3 is TGTGCCAGCAGGCCCGGGGTCTCTGGAAACACCATATATTTT. Its translation: CASRPGVSGNTIYF.

The rearrangement joins TRBV30 to TRBJ1-2; D gene unclear. The CDR3 spans 12 residues. Germline V lookup: CDR1 GTSNPN, CDR2 SVGIG (reference sequence). The V end was cut by 1 base, the J end by 5 bases, with 8 bases between. The CDR3 nucleotides read TGTGCCTGGAGTGAGAATAGGTATGGCTACACCTTC. This translates into CAWSENRYGYTF.

The V call is TRBV9, the J call TRBJ1-6; 7 bases map to TRBD1. CDR1 and CDR2 from the germline V gene are SGDLS and YYNGEE. The ends lost 4 bases at V and 11 bases at J; junction bases unmatched: 18. The CDR3 totals 17 residues. CDR3 in amino acids: CASSSRARDSRGAPLHF. DNA for the CDR3: TGTGCCAGCAGCTCTAGAGCCCGGGACAGTCGGGGGGCACCCCTCCACTTT.

This chain uses TRBV25-1 with TRBJ2-7; no reliable D call. V lost 6 bases and J lost 0, with 6 bases in between. The germline V gene has CDR1 MGHDK and CDR2 SYGVNS. CDR3 length equals 12 residues. CDR3 sequence: CASSRNSYEQYF. In nucleotides, the CDR3 is TGTGCCAGCAGCAGGAACTCCTACGAGCAGTACTTC.

The chain carries TRBV15 and TRBJ2-7; TRBD2 matches 8 bases. This CDR3 is built from 17 residues. Germline CDR1 LNHNV, CDR2 YYDKDF (reference sequence). The junction had 7 bases not matched to a gene; V was cut back by 0 bases and J by 0 bases. The CDR3 region is CATSRDLLAASSYEQYF. CDR3 nucleotides: TGTGCCACCAGCAGAGACCTACTAGCGGCAAGCTCCTACGAGCAGTACTTC. Full variable domain (rest looked up from reference TRBV15 and TRBJ2-7): DAMVIQNPRYQVTQFGKPVTLSCSQTLNHNVMYWYQQKSSQAPKLLFHYYDKDFNNEADTPDNFQSRRPNTSFCFLDIRSPGLGDTAMYLCATSRDLLAASSYEQYFGPGTRLTVT.

This chain connects TRBV11-2 to TRBJ1-6; possibly TRBD1 for D (5 bases). V was clipped by 0 bases and J by 13 bases, with 10 bases between them. The CDR3 spans 13 residues. CDR1 is SGHAT and CDR2 is FQNNGV in the germline V gene. The CDR3 sequence: CASSLEYRGPLHF. The CDR3 DNA sequence: TGTGCCAGCAGCTTAGAATATCGGGGCCCCCTCCACTTT.

The chain is built from TRBV6-5 and TRBJ2-5; 8 bases map to TRBD1. The end of the DNA fits TRBJ2-7 better, so the J call may be wrong. Germline CDR1 MNHEY, CDR2 SVGAGI. There are 14 residues in the CDR3. The CDR3, as DNA: TGTGCCAGCAGTCCAACAGGGGGCTCCTACGAGCAGTACTTC. Translating gives CASSPTGGSYEQYF.

The rearrangement uses TRBV6-1 and TRBJ2-3, with a weak D call TRBD2 (5 bases). The CDR3 length is 14 residues. Trimming removed 8 bases from V and 5 bases from J, with 17 bases in between. The germline gives CDR1 MNHNS, CDR2 SASEGT. The CDR3: CASSRGMEVDTQYF. The CDR3 DNA sequence: TGTGCCAGCTCCCGAGGGATGGAGGTAGATACGCAGTATTTT.

J is TRBJ1-2 and V is TRBV11-2, with 7 bases lining up with TRBD1. Trimming cost V 5 bases and J 5 bases; bases outside gene matches: 5. The CDR3 sequence is 13 residues long. Looked up from germline, CDR1 is SGHAT and CDR2 is FQNNGV. This CDR3 reads CASSPQGEYGYTF. Written as DNA, the CDR3 is TGTGCCAGCAGCCCCCAGGGGGAGTATGGCTACACCTTC.

This clone was found once. The chain uses TRBV5-6 and TRBJ2-2; D unclear. Trimming shortened V by 0 bases and J by 3 bases, and 6 bases separated the two germline ends. The germline V gene encodes CDR1 SGHDT and CDR2 YYEEEE. This CDR3 spans 14 amino acids. Here the CDR3 DNA reads TGTGCCAGCAGCTTGGTTCAGCACACCGGGGAGCTGTTTTTT. Translation: CASSLVQHTGELFF. The full variable domain, its missing parts supplied by reference TRBV5-6 and TRBJ2-2, is DAGVTQSPTHLIKTRGQQVTLRCSPKSGHDTVSWYQQALGQGPQFIFQYYEEEERQRGNFPDRFSGHQFPNYSSELNVNALLLGDSALYLCASSLVQHTGELFFGEGSRLTVL.

A note on this clone: No conserved phenylalanine or tryptophan is present at the end of the CDR3, so a read error is the likely explanation. This chain's CDR3 is CASSPDSHEKLFC. CDR3 sequence (DNA): TGTGCCAGCTCACCGGACAGTCATGAAAAACTGTTTTGT. V is TRBV18 and J is TRBJ1-4, with TRBD1 as a possible D gene (6 bases). The CDR3 is 13 residues long. Looked up from germline, CDR1 is KGHSH and CDR2 is LQKENI. Trimming stripped 3 bases from V and 6 bases from J, with 8 bases between.

The gene calls are TRBV5-1 and TRBJ1-1; 7 nucleotides agree with TRBD1. This CDR3 is built from 14 residues. In germline, CDR1 is SGHRS, CDR2 YFSETQ. Trimming took 2 bases from V and 6 from J; bases not matched to a gene: 7. Here the CDR3 DNA reads TGCGCCAGCAGCTTTGCAGGGGGGGAGTCTGAAGCTTTCTTT. Its translation: CASSFAGGESEAFF.